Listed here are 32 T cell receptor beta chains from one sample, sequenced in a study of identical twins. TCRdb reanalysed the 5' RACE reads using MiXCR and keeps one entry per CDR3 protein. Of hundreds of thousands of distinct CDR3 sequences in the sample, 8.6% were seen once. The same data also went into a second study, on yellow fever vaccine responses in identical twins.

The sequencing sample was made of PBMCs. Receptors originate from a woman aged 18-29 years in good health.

The CDR3 nucleotides read TGTGCCAGCAGCAATGGGGGGGGCAGAGTCTACGAGCAGTACTTC. Residues: CASSNGGGRVYEQYF. The chain carries TRBV7-2 and TRBJ2-7, with a possible D match to TRBD2 (7 bases). The CDR3 contains 15 residues. Germline V gene sequence: CDR1 SGHTA, CDR2 FQGNSA. V lost 5 bases, J lost 3 bases, and 17 bases lay in between.

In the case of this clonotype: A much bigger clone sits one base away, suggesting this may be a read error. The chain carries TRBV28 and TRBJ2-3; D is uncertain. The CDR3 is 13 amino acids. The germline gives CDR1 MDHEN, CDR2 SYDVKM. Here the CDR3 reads CASSPPDSDTKYF. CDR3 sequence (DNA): TGTGCCAGCAGTCCCCCGGATTCGGATACGAAGTATTTT.

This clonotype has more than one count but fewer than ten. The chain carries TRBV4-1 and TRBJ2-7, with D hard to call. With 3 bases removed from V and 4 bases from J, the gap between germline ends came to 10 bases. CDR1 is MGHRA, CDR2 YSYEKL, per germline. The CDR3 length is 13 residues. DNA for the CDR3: TGCGCCAGCAGCCATCCAGCGCGGTACGAGCAGTACTTC. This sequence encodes CASSHPARYEQYF.

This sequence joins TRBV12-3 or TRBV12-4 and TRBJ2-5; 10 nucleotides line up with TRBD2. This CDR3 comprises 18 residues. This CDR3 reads CTCSSSGRALLRSETQYF. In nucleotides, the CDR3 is TGTACCTGCAGTTCAAGCGGGAGGGCCCTGCTGAGGTCGGAGACCCAGTACTTC.

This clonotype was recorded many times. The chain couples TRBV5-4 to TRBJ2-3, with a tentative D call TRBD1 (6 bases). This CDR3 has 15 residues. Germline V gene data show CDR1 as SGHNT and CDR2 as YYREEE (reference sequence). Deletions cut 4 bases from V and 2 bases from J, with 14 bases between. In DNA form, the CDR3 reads TGTGCCAGCAGCCAGGGGATCGCCCCCACAGATACGCAGTATTTT. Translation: CASSQGIAPTDTQYF.

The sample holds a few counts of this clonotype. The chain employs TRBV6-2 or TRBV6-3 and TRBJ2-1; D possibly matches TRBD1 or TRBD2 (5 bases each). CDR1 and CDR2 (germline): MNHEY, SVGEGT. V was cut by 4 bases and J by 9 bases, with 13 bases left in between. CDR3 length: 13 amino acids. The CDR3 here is CASSWDRPFEQFF. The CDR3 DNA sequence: TGTGCCAGCAGTTGGGACCGCCCGTTTGAGCAGTTCTTC.

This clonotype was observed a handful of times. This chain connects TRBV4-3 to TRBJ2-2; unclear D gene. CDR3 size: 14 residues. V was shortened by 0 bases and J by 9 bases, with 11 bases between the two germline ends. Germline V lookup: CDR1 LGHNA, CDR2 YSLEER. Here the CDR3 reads CASSQDVENRELFF. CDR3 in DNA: TGCGCCAGCAGCCAAGATGTTGAAAACAGGGAGCTGTTTTTT.

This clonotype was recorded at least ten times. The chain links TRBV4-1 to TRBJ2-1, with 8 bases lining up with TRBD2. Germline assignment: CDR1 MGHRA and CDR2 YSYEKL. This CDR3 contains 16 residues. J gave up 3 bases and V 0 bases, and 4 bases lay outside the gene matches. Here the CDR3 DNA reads TGCGCCAGCAGCCAAGAACCTCTAGCGGGCTACAATGAGCAGTTCTTC. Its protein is CASSQEPLAGYNEQFF.

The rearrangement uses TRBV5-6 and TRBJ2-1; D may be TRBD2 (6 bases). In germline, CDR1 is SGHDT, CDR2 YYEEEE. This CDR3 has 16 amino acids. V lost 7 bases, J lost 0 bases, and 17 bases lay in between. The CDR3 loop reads CASPGGRLSSYNEQFF. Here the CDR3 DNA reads TGTGCCAGCCCGGGTGGGAGGCTAAGCTCCTACAATGAGCAGTTCTTC.

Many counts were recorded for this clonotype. CDR3 residues: CASGGGNQPQHF. DNA for the CDR3: TGTGCCAGCGGAGGGGGCAATCAGCCCCAGCATTTT. This chain connects TRBV7-8 to TRBJ1-5; tentatively, D is TRBD1 (5 bases). This CDR3 is 12 amino acids long. V was pared by 8 bases and J by 2 bases, with 7 bases between. CDR1 SGHVS and CDR2 FQNEAQ come from the germline V gene. Variable domain in full (rest from reference TRBV7-8 and TRBJ1-5): GAGVSQSPRYKVAKRGQDVALRCDPISGHVSLFWYQQALGQGPEFLTYFQNEAQLDKSGLPSDRFFAERPEGSVSTLKIQRTQQEDSAVYLCASGGGNQPQHFGDGTRLSIL.

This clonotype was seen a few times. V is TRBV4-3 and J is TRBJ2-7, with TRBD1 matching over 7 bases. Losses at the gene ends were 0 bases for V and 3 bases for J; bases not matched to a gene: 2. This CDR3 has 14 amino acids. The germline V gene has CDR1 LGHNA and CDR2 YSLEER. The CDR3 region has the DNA TGCGCCAGCAGCCAAGAAAGACAGGGCTACGAGCAGTACTTC. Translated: CASSQERQGYEQYF.

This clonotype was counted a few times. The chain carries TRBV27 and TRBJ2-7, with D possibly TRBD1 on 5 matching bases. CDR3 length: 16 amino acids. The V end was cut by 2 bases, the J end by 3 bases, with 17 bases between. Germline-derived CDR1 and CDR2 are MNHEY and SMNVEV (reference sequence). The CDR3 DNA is TGTGCCAGCAGTTTAGTCAGGGCAGGCCCTTTCTACGAGCAGTACTTC. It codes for CASSLVRAGPFYEQYF.

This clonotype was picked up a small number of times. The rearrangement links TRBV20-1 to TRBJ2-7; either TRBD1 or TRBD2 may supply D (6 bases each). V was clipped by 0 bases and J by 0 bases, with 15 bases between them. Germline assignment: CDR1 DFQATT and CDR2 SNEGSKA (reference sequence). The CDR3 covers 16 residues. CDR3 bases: TGCAGTGCTAGAGATCTAGGGGGGACCTTCTCCTACGAGCAGTACTTC. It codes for CSARDLGGTFSYEQYF.

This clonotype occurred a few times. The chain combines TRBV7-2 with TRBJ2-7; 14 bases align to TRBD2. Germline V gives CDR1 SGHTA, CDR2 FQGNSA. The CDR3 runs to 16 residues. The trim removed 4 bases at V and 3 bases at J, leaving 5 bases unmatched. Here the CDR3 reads CASSSRGLAGVYEQYF. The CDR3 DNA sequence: TGTGCCAGCAGCTCAAGGGGACTAGCGGGGGTCTACGAGCAGTACTTC.

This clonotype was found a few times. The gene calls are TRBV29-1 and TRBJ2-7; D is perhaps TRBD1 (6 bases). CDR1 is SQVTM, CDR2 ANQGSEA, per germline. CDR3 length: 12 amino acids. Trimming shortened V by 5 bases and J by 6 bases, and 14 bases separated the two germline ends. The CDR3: CSVRDNPSEQYF. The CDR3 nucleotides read TGCAGCGTTCGGGACAATCCTAGCGAGCAGTACTTC.

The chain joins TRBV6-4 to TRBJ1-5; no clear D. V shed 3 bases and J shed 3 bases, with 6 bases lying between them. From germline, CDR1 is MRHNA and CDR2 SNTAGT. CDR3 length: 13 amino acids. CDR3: CASSERPNQPQHF. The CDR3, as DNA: TGTGCCAGCAGTGAGAGGCCCAATCAGCCCCAGCATTTT.

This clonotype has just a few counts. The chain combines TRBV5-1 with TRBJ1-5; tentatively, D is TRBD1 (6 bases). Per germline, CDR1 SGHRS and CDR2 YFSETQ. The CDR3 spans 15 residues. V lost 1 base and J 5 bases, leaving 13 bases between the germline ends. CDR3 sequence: CASSLFGGADQPQHF. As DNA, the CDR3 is TGCGCCAGCAGCTTGTTCGGGGGCGCAGATCAGCCCCAGCATTTT.

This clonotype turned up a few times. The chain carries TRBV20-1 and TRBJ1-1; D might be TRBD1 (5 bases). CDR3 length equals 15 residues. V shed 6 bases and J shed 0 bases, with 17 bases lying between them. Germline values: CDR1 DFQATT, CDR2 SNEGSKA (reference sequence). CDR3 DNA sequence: TGCAGTGCCCGCGGGGGGAGCCAAATGAACACTGAAGCTTTCTTT. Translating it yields CSARGGSQMNTEAFF.

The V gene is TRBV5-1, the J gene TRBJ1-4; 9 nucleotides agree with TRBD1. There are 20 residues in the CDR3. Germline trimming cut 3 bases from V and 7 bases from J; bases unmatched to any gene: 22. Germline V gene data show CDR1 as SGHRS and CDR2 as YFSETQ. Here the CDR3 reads CASSSRYSSRGQGKVEKLFF. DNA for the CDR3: TGCGCCAGCAGCTCCCGATATTCGTCACGGGGACAGGGTAAAGTTGAAAAACTGTTTTTT.

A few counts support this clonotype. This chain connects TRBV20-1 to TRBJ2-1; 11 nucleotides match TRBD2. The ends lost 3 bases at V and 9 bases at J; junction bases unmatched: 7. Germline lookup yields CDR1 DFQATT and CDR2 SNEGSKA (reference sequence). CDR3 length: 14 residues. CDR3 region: CSASLAGGIGEQFF. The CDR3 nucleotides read TGCAGTGCTAGCCTAGCGGGAGGAATTGGTGAGCAGTTCTTC.

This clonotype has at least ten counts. As DNA, the CDR3 is TGTGCCAGCAGTTTAATTCGGGTGTCGGGCAATCAGCCCCAGCATTTT. It is translated as CASSLIRVSGNQPQHF. This chain joins TRBV28 and TRBJ1-5; D gene ambiguous. The germline CDR1 and CDR2 sequences are MDHEN and SYDVKM. The CDR3 has 16 residues. Trimming removed 2 bases at V and 2 bases at J, with 13 bases between.

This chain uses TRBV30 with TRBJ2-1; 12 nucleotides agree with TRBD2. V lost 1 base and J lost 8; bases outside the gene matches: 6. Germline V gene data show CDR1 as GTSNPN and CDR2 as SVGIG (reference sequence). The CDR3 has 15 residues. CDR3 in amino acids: CAWSASGGAVDEQFF. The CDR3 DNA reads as TGTGCCTGGAGTGCTAGCGGGGGGGCGGTCGATGAGCAGTTCTTC.

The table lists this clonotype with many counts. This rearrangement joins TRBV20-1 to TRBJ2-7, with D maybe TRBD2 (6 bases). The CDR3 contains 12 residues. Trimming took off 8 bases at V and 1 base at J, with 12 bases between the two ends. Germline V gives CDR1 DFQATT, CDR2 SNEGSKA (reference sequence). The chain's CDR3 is CSSGEGSYEQYF. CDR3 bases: TGCAGTTCGGGAGAGGGGTCCTACGAGCAGTACTTC.

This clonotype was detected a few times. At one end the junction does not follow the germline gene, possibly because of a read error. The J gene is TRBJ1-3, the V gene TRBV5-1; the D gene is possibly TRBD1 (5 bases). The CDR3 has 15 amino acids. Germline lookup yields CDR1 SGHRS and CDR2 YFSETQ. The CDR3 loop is CASSLAGGTRNPIYF. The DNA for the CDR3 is TGCGCCAGCAGCTTGGCTGGCGGGACGCGAAACCCCATATATTTT. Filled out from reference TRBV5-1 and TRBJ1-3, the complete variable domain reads KAGVTQTPRYLIKTRGQQVTLSCSPISGHRSVSWYQQTPGQGLQFLFEYFSETQRNKGNFPGRFSGRQFSNSRSEMNVSTLELGDSALYLCASSLAGGTRNPIYFGEGSWLTVV.

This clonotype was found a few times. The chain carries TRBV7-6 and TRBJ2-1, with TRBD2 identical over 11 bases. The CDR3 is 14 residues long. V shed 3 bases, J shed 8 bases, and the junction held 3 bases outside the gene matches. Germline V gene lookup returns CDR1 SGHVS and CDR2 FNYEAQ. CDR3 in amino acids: CASSFSGGADEQFF. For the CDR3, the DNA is TGTGCCAGCAGCTTTAGCGGGGGGGCCGATGAGCAGTTCTTC.

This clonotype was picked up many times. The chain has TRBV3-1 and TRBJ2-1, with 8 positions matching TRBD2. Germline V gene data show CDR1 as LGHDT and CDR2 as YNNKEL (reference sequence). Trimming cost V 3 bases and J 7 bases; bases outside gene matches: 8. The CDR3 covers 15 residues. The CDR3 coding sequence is TGTGCCAGCAGCCAGTTCCCGGGACTAGAGAATGAGCAGTTCTTC. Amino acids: CASSQFPGLENEQFF.

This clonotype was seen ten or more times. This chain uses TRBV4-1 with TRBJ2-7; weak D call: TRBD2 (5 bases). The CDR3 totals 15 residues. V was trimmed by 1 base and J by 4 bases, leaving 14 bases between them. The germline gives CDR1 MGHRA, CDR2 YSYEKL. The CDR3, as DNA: TGCGCCAGCAGCCAAGGATGGGGTTGGGAGTACGAGCAGTACTTC. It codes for CASSQGWGWEYEQYF.

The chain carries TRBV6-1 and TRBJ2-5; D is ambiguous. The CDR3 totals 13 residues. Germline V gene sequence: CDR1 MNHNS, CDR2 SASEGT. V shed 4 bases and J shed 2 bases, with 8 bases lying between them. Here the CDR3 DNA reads TGTGCCAGCAGTGTGGACCAACAAGAGACCCAGTACTTC. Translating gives CASSVDQQETQYF.

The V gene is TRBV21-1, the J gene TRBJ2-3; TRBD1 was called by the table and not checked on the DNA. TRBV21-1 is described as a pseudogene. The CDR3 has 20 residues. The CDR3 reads CASSKKTPPGTAFSTDTQYF. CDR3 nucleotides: TGTGCCAGCAGCAAAAAGACCCCTCCCGGGACAGCTTTTAGCACAGATACGCAGTATTTT.

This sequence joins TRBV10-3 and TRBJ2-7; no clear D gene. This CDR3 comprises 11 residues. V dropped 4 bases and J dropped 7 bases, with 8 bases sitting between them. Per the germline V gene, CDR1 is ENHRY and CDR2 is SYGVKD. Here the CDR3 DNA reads TGTGCCATCAGTGCGCTCACGGAGCAGTACTTC. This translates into CAISALTEQYF.

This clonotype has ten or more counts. The DNA of the CDR3 is TGCAGCGATTCGGGACAGGGGCGATATACGCAGTATTTT. Protein: CSDSGQGRYTQYF. V is TRBV29-1 and J is TRBJ2-3, with 10 nucleotides matching TRBD1. From germline, CDR1 is SQVTM and CDR2 ANQGSEA. The junction had 8 bases not matched to a gene; V was cut back by 7 bases and J by 7 bases. This CDR3 comprises 13 residues.

The CDR3 bases are TGCGCCAGCAGCCAAGGGGGAGCGGGAGTACCGGATACGCAGTATTTT. Translating gives CASSQGGAGVPDTQYF. V and J are TRBV4-3 and TRBJ2-3; TRBD2 matches at 8 bases. V lost 1 base, J lost 6 bases, and 9 bases stayed unmatched. Germline V gives CDR1 LGHNA, CDR2 YSLEER. The CDR3 is made up of 16 amino acids.